The 31 T cell receptor beta chains presented below share a single source sample, sequenced in a study of chemoradiotherapy in HPV16-positive cancers. TCRdb's table, derived via immunoSEQ multiplex PCR, lists solely in-frame clones and lacks some. The sample holds 1,500 to 2,000 clones, roughly 74% seen once. The sequenced sample was tumor tissue, obtained from a patient who underwent chemoradiotherapy. These receptors were collected from a human donor with HPV-associated anogenital cancer.

J is TRBJ2-3 and V is TRBV19; D unclear. Germline V lookup: CDR1 LNHDA, CDR2 SQIVND (reference sequence). The CDR3 extends over 14 amino acids. Trimming shortened V by 2 bases and J by 2 bases, and 8 bases separated the two germline ends. The CDR3 DNA is TGTGCCAGTAGTATATTTCGAAACACAGATACGCAGTATTTT. It is translated as CASSIFRNTDTQYF.

This chain links TRBV7-9 with TRBJ1-6; no reliable D call. The germline CDR1 and CDR2 sequences are SEHNR and FQNEAQ (reference sequence). CDR3 length: 16 amino acids. V lost 5 bases and J 7 bases, leaving 18 bases between the germline ends. The CDR3 here is CASSPLVAVDNSPLHF. As DNA, the CDR3 is TGTGCCAGCAGCCCCTTGGTGGCAGTCGACAATTCACCCCTCCACTTT.

V and J are TRBV5-1 and TRBJ1-1; 8 positions match TRBD1. The J segment lost 8 bases and the V segment lost 1 base, leaving 10 bases of the junction unmatched. The CDR3 is 15 residues long. Germline V gene lookup returns CDR1 SGHRS and CDR2 YFSETQ. The CDR3 nucleotides are TGCGCCAGCAGCTTGACAGCCGGACAGGGATGGGAAGCTTTCTTT. Encoded protein: CASSLTAGQGWEAFF.

The genes are TRBV25-1 and TRBJ2-7, with D perhaps TRBD2 (5 bases). Germline V CDR1 and CDR2: MGHDK, SYGVNS. The germline V and J ends were trimmed by 0 bases and 9 bases, with 6 bases remaining between them. The CDR3 consists of 11 residues. CDR3 sequence (DNA): TGTGCCAGCAGTGAATATGGGAGGCAGTACTTC. It codes for CASSEYGRQYF.

The chain is built from TRBV25-1 and TRBJ2-2, with D maybe TRBD2 (7 bases). Per germline, CDR1 MGHDK and CDR2 SYGVNS. Trimming cost V 3 bases and J 3 bases, with 11 bases left between them. This CDR3 is 15 amino acids long. CDR3 in DNA: TGTGCCAGCAGTGAGGGGGGGGGCGACACCGGGGAGCTGTTTTTT. This encodes CASSEGGGDTGELFF.

This sequence joins TRBV5-1 and TRBJ2-5; D remains ambiguous. The V end was cut by 9 bases, the J end by 5 bases, with 17 bases between. The CDR3 totals 13 residues. Germline CDR1 and CDR2: SGHRS and YFSETQ. The CDR3 is CATHQTPAETQYF. The CDR3 nucleotides are TGCGCCACCCACCAGACCCCTGCGGAGACCCAGTACTTC.

The rearrangement uses TRBV28 and TRBJ2-6; a possible D gene is TRBD1 (5 bases). This CDR3 contains 16 residues. V lost 4 bases to trimming and J lost 1 base, with 11 bases between them. CDR1 is MDHEN and CDR2 is SYDVKM in the germline V gene. The CDR3 sequence is CASSWGTGSGANVLTF. CDR3 DNA: TGTGCCAGCAGTTGGGGAACAGGTTCTGGGGCCAACGTCCTGACTTTC.

The chain is built from TRBV5-1 and TRBJ2-6; no clear D gene. This CDR3 spans 15 amino acids. Germline values: CDR1 SGHRS, CDR2 YFSETQ. V was pared by 7 bases and J by 0 bases, with 11 bases between. CDR3 bases: TGCGCCAGCGCCCTCCCTTCCTCTGGGGCCAACGTCCTGACTTTC. Protein: CASALPSSGANVLTF.

The chain joins TRBV6-1 to TRBJ2-7; 10 bases align to TRBD1. Looked up from germline, CDR1 is MNHNS and CDR2 is SASEGT. This CDR3 is built from 15 residues. V shed 5 bases, J shed 7 bases, and the junction held 11 bases outside the gene matches. The CDR3 DNA follows: TGTGCCAGCAGTATGACCGGGACAGGGGCGTGGGAGCAGTACTTC. Protein product: CASSMTGTGAWEQYF.

This clone was detected only once. The chain is built from TRBV30 and TRBJ2-5, with 12 bases matching TRBD1. Germline V lookup: CDR1 GTSNPN, CDR2 SVGIG (reference sequence). The CDR3 consists of 14 residues. Germline trimming cut 5 bases from V and 0 bases from J; bases unmatched to any gene: 1. CDR3 bases: TGTGCCTGGGGGACAGGGGGCGACCAAGAGACCCAGTACTTC. Amino acid sequence: CAWGTGGDQETQYF. Complete variable domain (other parts from reference TRBV30 and TRBJ2-5): SQTIHQWPATLVQPVGSPLSLECTVEGTSNPNLYWYRQAAGRGLQLLFYSVGIGQISSEVPQNLSASRPQDRQFILSSKKLLLSDSGFYLCAWGTGGDQETQYFGPGTRLLVL.

The V gene is TRBV18, the J gene TRBJ2-7; 7 bases are shared with TRBD1. Trimming removed 1 base from V and 4 bases from J; junction bases left unmatched: 4. Germline CDR1 KGHSH, CDR2 LQKENI. The CDR3 totals 14 residues. CDR3 sequence: CASSPQGQKYEQYF. CDR3 in DNA: TGTGCCAGCTCACCACAGGGACAGAAGTACGAGCAGTACTTC.

The rearrangement joins TRBV5-1 to TRBJ2-1; D may match TRBD1 or TRBD2 (6 bases each). CDR3 length: 15 residues. V was pared by 5 bases and J by 5 bases, with 17 bases between. CDR1 and CDR2 (germline): SGHRS, YFSETQ. CDR3 bases: TGCGCCAGCAGTCCCCGGGGGACAAGTAACAATGAGCAGTTCTTC. Translated: CASSPRGTSNNEQFF.

The chain has TRBV2 and TRBJ1-1; D is possibly TRBD1 (5 bases). V shed 6 bases and J shed 1 base, with 12 bases lying between them. This CDR3 contains 14 residues. Germline V gene data show CDR1 as SNHLY and CDR2 as FYNNEI. CDR3 sequence: CASRLTAWNTEAFF. CDR3 in DNA: TGTGCCAGCAGATTGACAGCCTGGAACACTGAAGCTTTCTTT.

The chain is built from TRBV18 and TRBJ1-1; D ambiguous. Trimming cost V 6 bases and J 5 bases, with 13 bases left between them. This CDR3 has 13 residues. Germline V CDR1 and CDR2: KGHSH, LQKENI. CDR3 sequence: CASSSIGVTEAFF. For the CDR3, the DNA is TGTGCCAGCTCGTCGATCGGGGTGACTGAAGCTTTCTTT.

The chain couples TRBV2 to TRBJ2-5; 10 bases are a match to TRBD1. J gave up 5 bases and V 3 bases, and 9 bases lay outside the gene matches. From germline, CDR1 is SNHLY and CDR2 FYNNEI. CDR3 length: 16 residues. CDR3 residues: CASSEGTDRGAETQYF. CDR3 nucleotide sequence: TGTGCCAGCAGTGAGGGGACGGACAGGGGGGCGGAGACCCAGTACTTC.

This clone was observed a few times. The V call is TRBV2, the J call TRBJ1-5, with D perhaps TRBD1 (5 bases). The CDR3 spans 14 residues. Deletions cut 3 bases from V and 0 bases from J, with 6 bases between. Germline V gives CDR1 SNHLY, CDR2 FYNNEI. The chain's CDR3 is CASSETDSNQPQHF. CDR3 sequence (DNA): TGTGCCAGCAGTGAGACAGATAGCAATCAGCCCCAGCATTTT.

The J gene is TRBJ2-2, the V gene TRBV28; no reliable D call. V lost 5 bases and J 6 bases, leaving 10 bases between the germline ends. CDR3 size: 13 residues. Germline V gene data show CDR1 as MDHEN and CDR2 as SYDVKM. As DNA, the CDR3 is TGTGCCAGCAGTCTCAATTGGCCCGGGGAGCTGTTTTTT. Its translation is CASSLNWPGELFF. Full variable domain (missing parts from reference TRBV28 and TRBJ2-2): DVKVTQSSRYLVKRTGEKVFLECVQDMDHENMFWYRQDPGLGLRLIYFSYDVKMKEKGDIPEGYSVSREKKERFSLILESASTNQTSMYLCASSLNWPGELFFGEGSRLTVL.

The gene calls are TRBV11-3 and TRBJ2-1, with D possibly being TRBD2 (5 bases). The CDR3 is 15 residues long. V lost 8 bases to trimming and J lost 4 bases, with 18 bases between them. In germline, CDR1 is SGHNT, CDR2 YENEEA. The DNA of the CDR3 is TGTGCCAGCGGAGGCTATGGCGGCCATTACAATGAGCAGTTCTTC. It translates to CASGGYGGHYNEQFF.

This clone was counted only a few times. The V gene is TRBV11-3, the J gene TRBJ2-1, with TRBD2 matching 7 bases. CDR3 length equals 15 residues. The germline V gene encodes CDR1 SGHNT and CDR2 YENEEA. With V trimmed by 2 bases and J by 7 bases, 8 bases remained unmatched. The CDR3 DNA follows: TGTGCCAGCAGCTTACTGGGAGGGCCGCAGAATGAGCAGTTCTTC. Translation gives CASSLLGGPQNEQFF.

In DNA, the CDR3 is TGTGCCAGCAGTTCAGCCGGCACCGGAGACAGGGGGGGAAACACCATATATTTT. Its translation is CASSSAGTGDRGGNTIYF. V and J are TRBV28 and TRBJ1-3; 9 positions match TRBD1. The CDR3 length is 18 residues. CDR1 is MDHEN, CDR2 SYDVKM, per germline. With 4 bases clipped from V and 4 bases from J, the junction kept 14 bases outside the gene matches.

In this sample, this clone turned up once. V gene TRBV6-1 combines with J gene TRBJ2-7; 9 bases line up with TRBD2. V was pared by 5 bases and J by 1 base, with 6 bases of the junction left unmatched. Germline V gene data show CDR1 as MNHNS and CDR2 as SASEGT. This CDR3 spans 15 amino acids. CDR3 coding DNA: TGTGCCAGCAGTAGAGGGACTAGCAGATCCTACGAGCAGTACTTC. It codes for CASSRGTSRSYEQYF.

The chain has TRBV4-1 and TRBJ1-2, with TRBD1 matching over 8 bases. Germline CDR1 and CDR2: MGHRA and YSYEKL. The CDR3 is 14 residues long. J lost 8 bases, V lost 2 bases, and 7 bases had no gene match. In DNA, the CDR3 is TGCGCCAGCAGCCAACAGACAGGGGATTGGGGCTACACCTTC. Its translation: CASSQQTGDWGYTF.

The CDR3 nucleotides are TGTGCCGGAGGAATAGGGGTTAATAATGAAAAACTGTTTTTT. Its protein product is CAGGIGVNNEKLFF. The rearrangement uses TRBV7-9 and TRBJ1-4; tentative D call: TRBD1 (5 bases). V lost 11 bases and J 4 bases, leaving 17 bases between the germline ends. Germline CDR1 SEHNR, CDR2 FQNEAQ (reference sequence). CDR3 length: 14 amino acids.

V is TRBV18 and J is TRBJ1-2; tentatively, D is TRBD1 (5 bases). Germline lookup yields CDR1 KGHSH and CDR2 LQKENI. The CDR3 loop spans 15 amino acids. V dropped 0 bases and J dropped 2 bases, with 10 bases sitting between them. CDR3 sequence (DNA): TGTGCCAGCTCACCACCGGCAGGGACCAACTATGGCTACACCTTC. Translated: CASSPPAGTNYGYTF. The full variable domain, completed using reference TRBV18 and TRBJ1-2, is NAGVMQNPRHLVRRRGQEARLRCSPMKGHSHVYWYRQLPEEGLKFMVYLQKENIIDESGMPKERFSAEFPKEGPSILRIQQVVRGDSAAYFCASSPPAGTNYGYTFGSGTRLTVV.

The V gene is TRBV7-3, the J gene TRBJ1-6; TRBD1 matches at 8 bases. Trimming took 4 bases from V and 10 from J; bases not matched to a gene: 9. Germline V gives CDR1 SGHTA, CDR2 FQGTGA. This CDR3 is 15 amino acids long. The CDR3 nucleotides are TGTGCCAGCAGCTCTCTAGGACAGGGAGACTCACCCCTCCACTTT. Its protein is CASSSLGQGDSPLHF.

This chain joins TRBV6-5 and TRBJ2-2, with 8 bases matching TRBD1. J was trimmed by 4 bases and V by 5 bases; bases with no gene match: 6. The CDR3 consists of 15 residues. CDR1 and CDR2 (germline): MNHEY, SVGAGI. The chain's CDR3 is CASSQQTGATGELFF. CDR3 nucleotide sequence: TGTGCCAGCAGTCAACAGACAGGGGCCACCGGGGAGCTGTTTTTT.

V gene TRBV10-1 combines with J gene TRBJ2-7, with D tentatively TRBD2 (5 bases). The end of the DNA fits TRBJ2-1 better, so the J call may be wrong. The germline CDR1 and CDR2 sequences are WNHNN and SYGVQD (reference sequence). This CDR3 region has 11 residues. CDR3 protein: CASRMRGEQFF. CDR3 DNA: TGCGCCAGCCGGATGCGAGGGGAGCAGTTCTTC.

The J gene is TRBJ2-5, the V gene TRBV11-3, with D possibly matching TRBD2 (6 bases). This CDR3 has 15 amino acids. In germline, CDR1 is SGHNT, CDR2 YENEEA. The V gene lost 6 bases and the J gene lost 2 bases, with 16 bases spanning the gap. DNA of the CDR3: TGTGCCAGCAGACGAGGAGGGTCAGATCAAGAGACCCAGTACTTC. The encoded protein is CASRRGGSDQETQYF.

A few counts support this clone. The CDR3 DNA reads TGTGCCAGCAGCCAAGAAGACGGCAGCCACTACGAGCAGTACTTC. Amino acids: CASSQEDGSHYEQYF. The gene calls are TRBV4-2 and TRBJ2-7; D unclear. The ends were cut back, 0 bases at V and 3 bases at J, with 12 bases in the middle. The CDR3 is 15 amino acids. Germline V gene data show CDR1 as LGHNA and CDR2 as YNFKEQ.

CDR3 sequence reads: CASSSRGFGNQPQHF. The CDR3 DNA is TGTGCCAGCAGCTCCAGGGGATTCGGCAATCAGCCCCAGCATTTT. This chain joins TRBV5-8 and TRBJ1-5, with D possibly being TRBD1 (6 bases). Looked up from germline, CDR1 is SGHTS and CDR2 is YDEGEE. The CDR3 has 15 amino acids. Trimming stripped 3 bases from V and 2 bases from J, with 12 bases between.

The chain is built from TRBV7-9 and TRBJ2-5; TRBD2 is a possible D gene (5 bases). This CDR3 has 13 residues. The V and J ends lost 6 bases and 4 bases respectively, with 12 bases between them. Germline lookup yields CDR1 SEHNR and CDR2 FQNEAQ (reference sequence). CDR3 nucleotide sequence: TGTGCCAGCAGGAAGGACGGGATAGAGACCCAGTACTTC. Protein product: CASRKDGIETQYF.